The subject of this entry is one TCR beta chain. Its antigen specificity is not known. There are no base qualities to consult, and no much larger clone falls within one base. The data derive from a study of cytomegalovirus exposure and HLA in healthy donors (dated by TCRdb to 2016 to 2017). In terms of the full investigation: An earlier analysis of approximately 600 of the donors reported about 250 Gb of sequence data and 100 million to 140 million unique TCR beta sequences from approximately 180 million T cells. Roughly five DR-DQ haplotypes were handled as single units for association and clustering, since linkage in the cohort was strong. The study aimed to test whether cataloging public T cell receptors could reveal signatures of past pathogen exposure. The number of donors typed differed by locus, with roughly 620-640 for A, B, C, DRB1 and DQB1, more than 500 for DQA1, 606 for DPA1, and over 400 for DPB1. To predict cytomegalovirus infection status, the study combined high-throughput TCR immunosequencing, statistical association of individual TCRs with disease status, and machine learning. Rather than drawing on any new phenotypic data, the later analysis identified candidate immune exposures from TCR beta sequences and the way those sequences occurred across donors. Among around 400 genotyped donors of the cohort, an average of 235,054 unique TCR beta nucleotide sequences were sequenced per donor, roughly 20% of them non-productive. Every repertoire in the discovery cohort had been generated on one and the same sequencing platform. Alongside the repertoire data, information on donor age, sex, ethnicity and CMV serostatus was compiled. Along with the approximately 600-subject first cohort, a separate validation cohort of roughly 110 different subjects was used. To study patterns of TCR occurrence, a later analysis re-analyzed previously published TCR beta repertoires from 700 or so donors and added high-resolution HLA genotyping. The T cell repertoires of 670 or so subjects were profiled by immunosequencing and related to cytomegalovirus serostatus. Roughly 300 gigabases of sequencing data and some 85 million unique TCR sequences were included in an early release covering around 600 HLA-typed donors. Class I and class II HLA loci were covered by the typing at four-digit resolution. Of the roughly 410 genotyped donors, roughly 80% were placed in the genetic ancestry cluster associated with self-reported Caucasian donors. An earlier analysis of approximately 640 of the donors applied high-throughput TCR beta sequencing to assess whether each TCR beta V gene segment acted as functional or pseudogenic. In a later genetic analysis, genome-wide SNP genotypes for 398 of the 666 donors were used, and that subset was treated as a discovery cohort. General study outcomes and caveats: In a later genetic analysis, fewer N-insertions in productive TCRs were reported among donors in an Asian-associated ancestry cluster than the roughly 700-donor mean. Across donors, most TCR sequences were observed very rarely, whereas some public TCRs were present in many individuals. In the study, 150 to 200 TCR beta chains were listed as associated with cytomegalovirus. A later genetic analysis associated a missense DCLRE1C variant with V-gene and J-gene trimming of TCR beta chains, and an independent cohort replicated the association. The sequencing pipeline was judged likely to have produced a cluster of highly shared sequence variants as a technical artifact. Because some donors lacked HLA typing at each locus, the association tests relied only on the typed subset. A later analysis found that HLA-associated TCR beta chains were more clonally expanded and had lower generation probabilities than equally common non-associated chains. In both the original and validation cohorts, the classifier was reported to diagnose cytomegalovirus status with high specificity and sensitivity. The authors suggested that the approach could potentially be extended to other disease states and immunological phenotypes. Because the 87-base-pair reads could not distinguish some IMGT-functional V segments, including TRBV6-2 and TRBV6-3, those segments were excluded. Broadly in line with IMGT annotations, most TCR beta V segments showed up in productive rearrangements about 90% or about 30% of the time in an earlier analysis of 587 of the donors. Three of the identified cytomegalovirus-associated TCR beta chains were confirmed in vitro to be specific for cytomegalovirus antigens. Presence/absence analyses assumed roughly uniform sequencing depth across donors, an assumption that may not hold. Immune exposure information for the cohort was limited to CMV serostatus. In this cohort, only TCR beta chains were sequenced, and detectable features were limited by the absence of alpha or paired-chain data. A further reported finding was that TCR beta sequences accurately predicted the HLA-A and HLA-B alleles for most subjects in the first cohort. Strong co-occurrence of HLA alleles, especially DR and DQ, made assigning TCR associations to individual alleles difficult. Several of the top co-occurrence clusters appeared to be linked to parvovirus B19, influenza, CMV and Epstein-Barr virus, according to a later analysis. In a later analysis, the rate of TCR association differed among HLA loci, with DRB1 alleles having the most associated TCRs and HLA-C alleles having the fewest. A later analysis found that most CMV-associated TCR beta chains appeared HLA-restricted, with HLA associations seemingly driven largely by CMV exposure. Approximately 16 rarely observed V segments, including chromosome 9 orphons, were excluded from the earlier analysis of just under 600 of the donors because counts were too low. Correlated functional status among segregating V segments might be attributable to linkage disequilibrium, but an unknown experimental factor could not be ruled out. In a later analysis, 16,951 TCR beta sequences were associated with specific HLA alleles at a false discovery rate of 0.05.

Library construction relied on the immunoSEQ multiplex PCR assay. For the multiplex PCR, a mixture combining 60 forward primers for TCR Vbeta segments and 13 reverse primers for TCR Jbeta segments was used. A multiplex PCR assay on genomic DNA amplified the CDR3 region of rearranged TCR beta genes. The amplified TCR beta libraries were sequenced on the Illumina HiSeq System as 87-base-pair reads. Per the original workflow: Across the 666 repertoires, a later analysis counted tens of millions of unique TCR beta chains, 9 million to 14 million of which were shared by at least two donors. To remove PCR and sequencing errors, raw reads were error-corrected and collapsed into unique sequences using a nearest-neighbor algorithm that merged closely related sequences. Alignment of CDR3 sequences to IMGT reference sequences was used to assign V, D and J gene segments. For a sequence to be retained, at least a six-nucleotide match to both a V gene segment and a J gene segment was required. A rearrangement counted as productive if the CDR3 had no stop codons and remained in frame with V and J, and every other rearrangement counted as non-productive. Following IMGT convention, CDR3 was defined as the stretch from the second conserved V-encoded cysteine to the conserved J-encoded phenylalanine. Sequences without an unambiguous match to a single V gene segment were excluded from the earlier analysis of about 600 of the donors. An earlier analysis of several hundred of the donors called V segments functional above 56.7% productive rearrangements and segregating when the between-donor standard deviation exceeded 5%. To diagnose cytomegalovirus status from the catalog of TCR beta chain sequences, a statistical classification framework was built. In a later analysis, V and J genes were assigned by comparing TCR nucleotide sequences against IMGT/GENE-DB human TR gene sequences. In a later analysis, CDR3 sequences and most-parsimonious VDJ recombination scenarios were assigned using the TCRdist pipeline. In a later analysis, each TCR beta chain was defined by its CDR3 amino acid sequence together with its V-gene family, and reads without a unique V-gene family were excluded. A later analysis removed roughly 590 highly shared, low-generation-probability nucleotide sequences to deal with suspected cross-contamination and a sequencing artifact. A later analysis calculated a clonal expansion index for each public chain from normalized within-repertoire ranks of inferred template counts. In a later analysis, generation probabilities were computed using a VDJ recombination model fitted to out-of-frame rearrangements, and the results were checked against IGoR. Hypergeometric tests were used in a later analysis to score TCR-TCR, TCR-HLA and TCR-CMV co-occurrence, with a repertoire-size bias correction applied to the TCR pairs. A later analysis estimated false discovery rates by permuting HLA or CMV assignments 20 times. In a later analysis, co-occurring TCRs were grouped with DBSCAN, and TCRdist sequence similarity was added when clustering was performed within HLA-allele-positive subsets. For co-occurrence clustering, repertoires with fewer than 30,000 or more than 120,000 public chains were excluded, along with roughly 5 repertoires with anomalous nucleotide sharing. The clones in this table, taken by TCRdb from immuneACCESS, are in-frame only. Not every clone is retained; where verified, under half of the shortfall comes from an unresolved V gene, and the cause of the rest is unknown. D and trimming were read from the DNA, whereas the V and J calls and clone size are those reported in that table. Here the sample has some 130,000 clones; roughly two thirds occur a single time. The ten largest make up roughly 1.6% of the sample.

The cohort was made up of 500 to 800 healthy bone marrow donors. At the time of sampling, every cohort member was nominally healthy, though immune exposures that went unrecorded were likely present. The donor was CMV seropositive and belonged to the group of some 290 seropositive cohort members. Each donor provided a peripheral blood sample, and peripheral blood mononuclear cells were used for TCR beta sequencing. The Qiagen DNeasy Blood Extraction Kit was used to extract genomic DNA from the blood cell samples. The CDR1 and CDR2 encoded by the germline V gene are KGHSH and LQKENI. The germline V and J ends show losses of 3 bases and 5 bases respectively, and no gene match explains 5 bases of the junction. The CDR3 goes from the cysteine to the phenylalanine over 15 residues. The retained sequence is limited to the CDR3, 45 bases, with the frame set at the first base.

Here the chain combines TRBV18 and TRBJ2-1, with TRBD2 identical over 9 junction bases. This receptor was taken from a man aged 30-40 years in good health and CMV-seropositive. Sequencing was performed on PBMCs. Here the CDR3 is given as CASSPLPSGNNEQFF. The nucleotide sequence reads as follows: TGTGCCAGCTCACCCCTGCCTAGCGGGAACAATGAGCAGTTCTTC.